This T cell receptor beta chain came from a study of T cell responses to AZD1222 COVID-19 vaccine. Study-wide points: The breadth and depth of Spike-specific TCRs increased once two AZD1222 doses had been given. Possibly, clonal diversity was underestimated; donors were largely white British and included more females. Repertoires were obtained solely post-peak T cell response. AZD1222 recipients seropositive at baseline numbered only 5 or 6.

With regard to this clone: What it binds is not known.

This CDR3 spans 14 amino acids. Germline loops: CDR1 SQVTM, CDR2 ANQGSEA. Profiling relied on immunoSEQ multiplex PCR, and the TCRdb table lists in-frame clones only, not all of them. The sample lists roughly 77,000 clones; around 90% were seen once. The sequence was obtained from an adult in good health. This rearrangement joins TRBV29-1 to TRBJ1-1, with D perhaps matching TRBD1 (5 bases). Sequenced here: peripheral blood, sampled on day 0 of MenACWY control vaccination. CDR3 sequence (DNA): TGCACCTCAGGGCAAGCCGACTTGAACACTGAAGCTTTCTTT. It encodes CTSGQADLNTEAFF.